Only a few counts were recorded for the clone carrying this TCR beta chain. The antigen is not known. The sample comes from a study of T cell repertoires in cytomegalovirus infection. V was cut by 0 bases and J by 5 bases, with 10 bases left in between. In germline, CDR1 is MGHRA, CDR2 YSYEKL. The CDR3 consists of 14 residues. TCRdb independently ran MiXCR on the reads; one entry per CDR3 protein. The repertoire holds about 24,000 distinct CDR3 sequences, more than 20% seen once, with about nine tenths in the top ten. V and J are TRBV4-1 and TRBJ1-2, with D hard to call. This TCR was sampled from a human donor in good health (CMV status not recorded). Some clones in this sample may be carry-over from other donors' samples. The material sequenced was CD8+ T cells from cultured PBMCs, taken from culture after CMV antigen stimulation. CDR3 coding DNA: TGCGCCAGCAGCCAAGAAGGGAGTATTTATGGCTACACCTTC. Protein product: CASSQEGSIYGYTF.